The rows below give T cell receptor beta chains drawn from one sample of a study of TIL therapy for anti-PD-1-resistant metastatic lung cancer. Profiled with immunoSEQ multiplex PCR; TCRdb holds only in-frame clones, not every one. The sample carries about 10,000 clones, about 55% recorded once. The input for sequencing was tumor tissue, taken at baseline. The origin of the receptors is a person between 30 and 79 years old with non-small cell lung cancer. Both conserved end residues are part of each CDR3. A D gene is named only where the DNA matches it firmly. Expanded clones get a size class; other rows say once, few or many, or leave the size out.

>TRBV19|TRBJ1-4|NA|NA
CASTRDASEKLFF
TGTGCCAGTACGCGGGACGCCTCTGAAAAACTGTTTTTT
>TRBV7-2|TRBJ2-3|NA|NA
CASGAADYRTDTQYF
TGTGCCAGCGGGGCGGCGGACTACCGCACAGATACGCAGTATTTT
>TRBV6-5|TRBJ1-1|TRBD1|NA
CASSQDRGWTEAFF
TGTGCCAGCAGTCAGGACAGGGGATGGACTGAAGCTTTCTTT
>TRBV18|TRBJ2-5|NA|NA
CASSLNPGPGETQYF
TGTGCCAGCTCACTTAATCCAGGGCCGGGGGAGACCCAGTACTTC
>TRBV6-1|TRBJ2-5|NA|NA
CASSDLGGLETQYF
TGTGCCAGCAGTGATTTGGGGGGATTGGAGACCCAGTACTTC
>TRBV5-1|TRBJ1-1|NA|NA
CASSFSGNRNTEAFF
TGCGCCAGCAGCTTCAGCGGGAACAGGAACACTGAAGCTTTCTTT
>TRBV5-4|TRBJ2-5|TRBD2|NA
CASSLTSGGAETQYF
TGTGCCAGCAGCTTGACTAGCGGGGGGGCAGAGACCCAGTACTTC
>TRBV6-6|TRBJ1-2|NA|NA
CASSNRGIGGYTF
TGTGCCAGCAGTAATAGGGGTATCGGCGGCTACACCTTC
>TRBV19|TRBJ2-6|NA|NA
CASSGGKSQSRANVLTF
TGTGCCAGTAGTGGAGGCAAATCACAAAGTCGGGCCAACGTCCTGACTTTC
>TRBV2|TRBJ1-2|NA|NA
CASTSGTGGTRYTF
TGTGCCAGCACCTCCGGGACTGGAGGGACGCGCTACACCTTC
>TRBV28|TRBJ1-5|TRBD1|medium-sized
CASSPPRQGSNQPQHF
TGTGCCAGCAGTCCTCCACGACAGGGGAGCAATCAGCCCCAGCATTTT
>TRBV5-6|TRBJ2-1|TRBD2|once
CASSRTTTSGSPNEQFF
TGTGCCAGCAGCCGAACTACCACTAGCGGGAGCCCCAATGAGCAGTTCTTC
>TRBV18|TRBJ1-5|NA|NA
CASSPTGIGNQPQHF
TGTGCCAGCTCACCTACAGGGATAGGGAATCAGCCCCAGCATTTT
>TRBV11-3|TRBJ2-1|TRBD2|medium-sized
CASSTRTSGSNEQFF
TGTGCCAGCAGCACCCGGACTAGCGGGAGCAATGAGCAGTTCTTC
>TRBV28|TRBJ1-4|TRBD1|NA
CASSLYRGRLNEKLFF
TGTGCCAGCAGTTTATACAGGGGCCGCCTCAATGAAAAACTGTTTTTT
>TRBV15|TRBJ2-2|TRBD2|medium-sized
CATSRGLAGSRGTGELFF
TGTGCCACCAGCAGAGGACTAGCGGGGTCCCGGGGCACCGGGGAGCTGTTTTTT
>TRBV29-1|TRBJ2-2|NA|NA
CSVAKGINTGELFF
TGCAGCGTTGCAAAAGGGATTAACACCGGGGAGCTGTTTTTT
>TRBV6-1|TRBJ2-7|NA|NA
CASSVPGPYEQYF
TGTGCCAGCAGTGTTCCGGGGCCCTACGAGCAGTACTTC
>TRBV19|TRBJ2-2|TRBD1|NA
CASSIGRVRGPNTGELFF
TGTGCCAGTAGTATAGGTCGCGTGAGGGGGCCGAACACCGGGGAGCTGTTTTTT
>TRBV28|TRBJ2-1|NA|NA
CASSLLTGEQFF
TGTGCCAGCAGTTTGCTGACGGGAGAGCAGTTCTTC
>TRBV5-1|TRBJ2-5|NA|NA
CASSSGEQETQYF
TGCGCCAGCAGCTCAGGGGAACAAGAGACCCAGTACTTC
>TRBV15|TRBJ2-1|TRBD2|NA
CATSRLREGPNEQFF
TGTGCCACCAGCAGATTGCGGGAGGGCCCCAATGAGCAGTTCTTC
>TRBV5-6|TRBJ1-2|NA|NA
CASSFEGHYGYTF
TGTGCCAGCAGCTTTGAAGGACACTATGGCTACACCTTC
>TRBV6-5|TRBJ2-5|TRBD1|NA
CASSHRGETQYF
TGTGCCAGCAGTCACAGGGGAGAGACCCAGTACTTC
>TRBV2|TRBJ2-7|TRBD1|NA
CASSSGTGGSYEQYF
TGTGCCAGCAGTTCCGGGACAGGGGGTAGTTACGAGCAGTACTTC
>TRBV7-9|TRBJ2-7|NA|NA
CASSLGLAGEQYF
TGTGCCAGCAGCTTAGGGCTAGCCGGGGAGCAGTACTTC
>TRBV5-6|TRBJ2-3|NA|few
CASSPMLRRGADTQYF
TGTGCCAGCAGCCCGATGCTTAGGAGGGGGGCAGATACGCAGTATTTT
>TRBV6-6|TRBJ1-1|NA|NA
CASSAKRNTEAFF
TGTGCCAGCAGTGCGAAGAGGAACACTGAAGCTTTCTTT
>TRBV16|TRBJ1-1|TRBD1|NA
CASNRDRGTEAFF
TGTGCCAGCAACCGAGACAGGGGAACTGAAGCTTTCTTT
>TRBV28|TRBJ2-7|NA|once
CASRHPTGSYEQYF
TGTGCCAGCCGCCACCCAACAGGGTCCTACGAGCAGTACTTC
>TRBV6-1|TRBJ2-5|NA|NA
CASIELGRETQYF
TGTGCCAGCATAGAACTGGGTCGGGAGACCCAGTACTTC
>TRBV29-1|TRBJ2-7|NA|NA
CSVERSQGVDEQYF
TGCAGCGTTGAAAGGTCGCAGGGTGTAGACGAGCAGTACTTC
>TRBV29-1|TRBJ2-1|NA|NA
CSVLFLWESSYNEQFF
TGCAGCGTCCTTTTCCTGTGGGAAAGCTCCTACAATGAGCAGTTCTTC
>TRBV11-2|TRBJ2-7|TRBD2|NA
CASRQLAGGREQYF
TGTGCCAGCAGGCAGCTAGCGGGAGGGAGAGAGCAGTACTTC
>TRBV7-9|TRBJ2-7|TRBD2|few
CASSPHRLADTYEQYF
TGTGCCAGCAGCCCCCATCGACTAGCGGACACCTACGAGCAGTACTTC
>TRBV5-1|TRBJ2-5|NA|NA
CASNTNRETQYF
TGCGCCAGTAATACCAATCGAGAGACCCAGTACTTC
>TRBV19|TRBJ2-3|NA|NA
CASSIAFGSAQTQYF
TGTGCCAGTAGTATTGCTTTCGGGTCAGCCCAGACGCAGTATTTT
>TRBV2|TRBJ2-7|TRBD1|NA
CASSQAGTGIHEQYF
TGTGCCAGCAGTCAGGCCGGGACAGGGATCCACGAGCAGTACTTC
>TRBV6-5|TRBJ2-1|NA|medium-sized
CASRSGTLMNNEQFF
TGTGCCAGCAGGTCCGGGACACTTATGAACAATGAGCAGTTCTTC
>TRBV19|TRBJ2-5|NA|NA
CASSIRAGEGTQYF
TGTGCCAGTAGTATAAGGGCAGGGGAAGGGACCCAGTACTTC
>TRBV4-1|TRBJ1-1|NA|NA
CASSQAGGLNTEAFF
TGCGCCAGCAGCCAGGCCGGGGGGTTAAACACTGAAGCTTTCTTT
>TRBV5-5|TRBJ1-4|TRBD1|NA
CASSDRTGGATNEKLFF
TGTGCCAGCAGCGATAGGACAGGGGGCGCGACTAATGAAAAACTGTTTTTT
>TRBV5-1|TRBJ1-2|TRBD1|NA
CASSLATGEYGYTF
TGCGCCAGCAGCTTGGCTACAGGGGAATATGGCTACACCTTC
>TRBV7-8|TRBJ1-4|NA|NA
CASSLQGWGATNEKLFF
TGTGCCAGCAGCTTACAGGGTTGGGGGGCAACTAATGAAAAACTGTTTTTT
>TRBV7-9|TRBJ1-1|TRBD1|NA
CASSSTTGTGHTEAFF
TGTGCCAGCAGTTCAACCACCGGGACAGGGCATACTGAAGCTTTCTTT
>TRBV5-1|TRBJ2-4|NA|NA
CASSLAMDSRLAKNIQYF
TGCGCCAGCAGCTTGGCTATGGACTCACGACTAGCCAAAAACATTCAGTACTTC
>TRBV2|TRBJ2-5|NA|NA
CASTQGGGLQETQYF
TGTGCCAGCACCCAAGGGGGGGGCTTACAAGAGACCCAGTACTTC
>TRBV5-6|TRBJ2-1|NA|NA
CASSPDNREQFF
TGTGCCAGCAGCCCCGACAATAGGGAGCAGTTCTTC
>TRBV4-1|TRBJ1-5|NA|NA
CASLRVSNQPQHF
TGCGCCAGCCTAAGGGTAAGCAATCAGCCCCAGCATTTT
>TRBV2|TRBJ2-6|NA|NA
CASRGGGPGANVLTF
TGTGCCAGCAGGGGAGGGGGCCCTGGGGCCAACGTCCTGACTTTC
>TRBV2|TRBJ2-3|NA|NA
CASDYSRTDTQYF
TGTGCCAGCGACTACAGCCGCACAGATACGCAGTATTTT
>TRBV28|TRBJ2-7|NA|few
CASSRTYEQYF
TGTGCCAGCAGCCGGACTTACGAGCAGTACTTC
>TRBV5-4|TRBJ2-3|NA|once
CASSLAGRGTDTQYF
TGTGCCAGCAGCTTGGCGGGCAGAGGCACAGATACGCAGTATTTT